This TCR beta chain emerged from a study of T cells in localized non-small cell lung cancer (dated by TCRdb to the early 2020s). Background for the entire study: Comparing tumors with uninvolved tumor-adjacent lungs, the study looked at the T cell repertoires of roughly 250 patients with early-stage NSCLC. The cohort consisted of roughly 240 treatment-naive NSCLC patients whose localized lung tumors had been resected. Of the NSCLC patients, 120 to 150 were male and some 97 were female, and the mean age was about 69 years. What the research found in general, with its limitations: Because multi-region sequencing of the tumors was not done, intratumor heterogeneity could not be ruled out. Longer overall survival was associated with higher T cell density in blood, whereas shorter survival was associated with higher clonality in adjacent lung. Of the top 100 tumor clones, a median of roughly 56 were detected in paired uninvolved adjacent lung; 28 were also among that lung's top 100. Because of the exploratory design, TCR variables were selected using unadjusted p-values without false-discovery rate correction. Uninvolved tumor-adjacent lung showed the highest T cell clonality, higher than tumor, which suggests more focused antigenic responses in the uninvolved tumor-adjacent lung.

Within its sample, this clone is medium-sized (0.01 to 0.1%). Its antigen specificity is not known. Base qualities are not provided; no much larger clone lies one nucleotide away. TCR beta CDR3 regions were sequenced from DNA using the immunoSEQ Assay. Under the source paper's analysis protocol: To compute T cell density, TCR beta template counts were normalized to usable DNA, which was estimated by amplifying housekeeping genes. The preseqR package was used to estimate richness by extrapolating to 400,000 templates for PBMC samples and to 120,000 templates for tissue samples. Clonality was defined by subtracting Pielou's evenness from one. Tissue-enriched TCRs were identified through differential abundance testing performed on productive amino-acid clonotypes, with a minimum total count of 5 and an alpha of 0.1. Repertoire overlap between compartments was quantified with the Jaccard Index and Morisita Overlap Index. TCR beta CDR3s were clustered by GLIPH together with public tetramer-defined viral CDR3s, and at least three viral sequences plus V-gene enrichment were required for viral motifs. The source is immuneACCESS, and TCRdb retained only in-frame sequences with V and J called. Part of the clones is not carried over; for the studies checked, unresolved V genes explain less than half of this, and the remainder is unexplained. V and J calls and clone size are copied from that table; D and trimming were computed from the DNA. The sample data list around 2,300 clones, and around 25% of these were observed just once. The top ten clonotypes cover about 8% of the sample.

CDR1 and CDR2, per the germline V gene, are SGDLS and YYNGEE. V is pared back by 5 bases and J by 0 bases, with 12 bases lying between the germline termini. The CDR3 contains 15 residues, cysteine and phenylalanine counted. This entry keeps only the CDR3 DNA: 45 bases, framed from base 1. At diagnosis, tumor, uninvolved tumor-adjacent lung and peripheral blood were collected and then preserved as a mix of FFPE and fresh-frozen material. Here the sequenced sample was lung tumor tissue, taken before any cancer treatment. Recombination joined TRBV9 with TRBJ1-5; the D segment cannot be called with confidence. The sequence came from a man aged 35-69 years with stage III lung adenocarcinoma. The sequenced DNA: TGTGCCAGCAGTGGAGGGATCGATAGCAATCAGCCCCAGCATTTT. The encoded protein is CASSGGIDSNQPQHF.